Presented here are 28 T cell receptor beta chains from one specimen sequenced in a study of CXCR3-negative and CXCR3-positive naive CD8 T cells. Libraries were UMI-labeled 5' RACE TRB cDNA. TCRdb reprocessed the 5' RACE reads; each CDR3 protein has one entry and no DNA is given. The sample holds approximately 52,000 distinct CDR3 sequences. The specimen was memory CD8+ T cells from blood. These receptors were taken from a human donor in good health. Some clones in this sample may be carry-over from other donors' samples.

The gene calls are TRBV4-1 and TRBJ2-7. The CDR3 is 15 amino acids. Germline CDR1 and CDR2: MGHRA and YSYEKL. The CDR3 here is CASSQAKGSPYEQYF.

The V and J genes are TRBV7-6 and TRBJ1-1; there is no DNA to check the TCRdb D call of TRBD1. The length of the CDR3 is 17 residues. From germline, CDR1 is SGHVS and CDR2 FNYEAQ. CDR3 sequence reads: CASSLGTGDPLSTEAFF.

This sequence joins TRBV2 and TRBJ2-3. The V gene's germline CDR1 is SNHLY and CDR2 FYNNEI. There are 14 residues in the CDR3. CDR3 protein: CASSEVGSTDTQYF.

The rearrangement uses TRBV29-1 and TRBJ2-3; TCRdb reports TRBD1, a call that lacks DNA to check it against. The germline CDR1 and CDR2 sequences are SQVTM and ANQGSEA. This CDR3 spans 15 amino acids. The CDR3 here is CSVKDALGGTDTQYF.

This CDR3 reads CASSATSGPREQYF. This chain connects TRBV28 to TRBJ2-7; TCRdb proposes TRBD2, but this gene call is untestable without DNA. Germline values: CDR1 MDHEN, CDR2 SYDVKM. The length of the CDR3 is 14 residues.

The chain uses TRBV20-1 and TRBJ2-1; TCRdb outputs TRBD2, but without DNA this stays unchecked. Germline values: CDR1 DFQATT, CDR2 SNEGSKA (reference sequence). This CDR3 has 17 residues. CDR3 region: CSARDLLASADYNEQFF.

CDR3: CASSAWEQETQYF. The chain combines TRBV9 with TRBJ2-5. This CDR3 is built from 13 residues. Germline V gene lookup returns CDR1 SGDLS and CDR2 YYNGEE.

This chain connects TRBV6-4 to TRBJ2-1; TCRdb gives TRBD2 as the D gene, but with no DNA this cannot be confirmed. CDR1 MRHNA and CDR2 SNTAGT come from the germline V gene. The CDR3 covers 15 residues. The CDR3 here is CASSEGPSSYNEQFF.

V and J are TRBV7-2 and TRBJ2-7; TCRdb names TRBD1, which stays unverified in the absence of DNA. The CDR3 extends over 16 amino acids. Germline V CDR1 and CDR2: SGHTA, FQGNSA. CDR3 region: CASSSLTGGLVYEQYF.

The chain joins TRBV19 to TRBJ2-6. From germline, CDR1 is LNHDA and CDR2 SQIVND (reference sequence). The length of the CDR3 is 15 residues. The CDR3 loop is CASSKDRSGANVLTF.

This chain links TRBV9 with TRBJ2-3; TCRdb outputs TRBD1, but without DNA this stays unchecked. The CDR3 runs to 15 residues. From germline, CDR1 is SGDLS and CDR2 YYNGEE. CDR3 in amino acids: CASSASGGFPDTQYF.

The CDR3 region is CSARDWRGLEQYF. V is TRBV20-1 and J is TRBJ2-7; TCRdb's D call, TRBD2, is unchecked because there is no DNA. The germline V gene has CDR1 DFQATT and CDR2 SNEGSKA (reference sequence). There are 13 residues in the CDR3.

This sequence joins TRBV7-2 and TRBJ2-7; lacking DNA, the TRBD2 call made by TCRdb goes unchecked. The CDR3 is 16 amino acids. Germline lookup yields CDR1 SGHTA and CDR2 FQGNSA. The CDR3 loop reads CASSLLASGGTYEQYF.

The chain combines TRBV2 with TRBJ2-7; TCRdb returns TRBD1, unconfirmable since there is no DNA. The CDR3 covers 13 residues. Germline loops: CDR1 SNHLY, CDR2 FYNNEI. CDR3 amino acids: CASGSGGRYEQYF.

The chain employs TRBV28 and TRBJ1-2; TCRdb proposes TRBD1, but this gene call is untestable without DNA. This CDR3 contains 14 residues. The germline V gene encodes CDR1 MDHEN and CDR2 SYDVKM. CDR3: CASSPWTGMNGYTF.

This chain links TRBV6-2 or TRBV6-3 with TRBJ2-1; the D call of TRBD2 rests on TCRdb alone, since no DNA is present to check it. CDR1 and CDR2 (germline): MNHEY, SVGEGT. The CDR3 contains 14 residues. The CDR3 sequence is CASSPAAVYNEQFF.

This chain joins TRBV29-1 and TRBJ1-1; TCRdb designates TRBD1, a call that cannot be tested without DNA. The CDR3 totals 15 residues. CDR1 and CDR2 (germline): SQVTM, ANQGSEA. The CDR3 sequence is CSVEMFRGENTEAFF.

The rearrangement uses TRBV7-9 and TRBJ2-5; TCRdb lists TRBD1, though no DNA is available to test this call. CDR1 is SEHNR, CDR2 FQNEAQ, per germline (reference sequence). The CDR3 has 14 residues. The CDR3 loop reads CASSLVGAQETQYF.

The rearrangement joins TRBV13 to TRBJ2-7; the D gene TCRdb calls, TRBD1, cannot be checked with no DNA. This CDR3 has 13 amino acids. CDR1 is PRHDT, CDR2 FYEKMQ, per germline (reference sequence). CDR3: CARRPTGGDEQYF.

This clonotype is labeled medium-sized based on frequency. The V and J genes are TRBV15 and TRBJ2-7; the TCRdb D gene call, TRBD2, has no DNA to confirm it. CDR1 is LNHNV, CDR2 YYDKDF, per germline (reference sequence). The CDR3 sequence is 15 residues long. CDR3 sequence reads: CATSSDLAGAYEQYF.

The chain recombines TRBV29-1 with TRBJ2-4; lacking DNA, the TRBD1 call made by TCRdb goes unchecked. This CDR3 has 12 residues. The germline V gene encodes CDR1 SQVTM and CDR2 ANQGSEA. The CDR3 region is CSVDRGENIQYF. Supplemented by reference TRBV29-1 and TRBJ2-4, the full variable domain reads SAVISQKPSRDICQRGTSLTIQCQVDSQVTMMFWYRQQPGQSLTLIATANQGSEATYESGFVIDKFPISRPNLTFSTLTVSNMSPEDSSIYLCSVDRGENIQYFGAGTRLSVL.

The chain has TRBV7-9 and TRBJ2-5. Germline assignment: CDR1 SEHNR and CDR2 FQNEAQ (reference sequence). The CDR3 has 13 amino acids. Here the CDR3 reads CASSSEMRETQYF.

The rearrangement uses TRBV29-1 and TRBJ2-5. Germline V gene data show CDR1 as SQVTM and CDR2 as ANQGSEA. The CDR3 runs to 11 residues. The chain's CDR3 is CSGVSQETQYF.

The rearrangement links TRBV20-1 to TRBJ2-3; without DNA, the TCRdb call of TRBD1 cannot be checked. The CDR3 contains 17 residues. Germline values: CDR1 DFQATT, CDR2 SNEGSKA (reference sequence). CDR3: CSARLSGGPTNTDTQYF.

The chain is built from TRBV20-1 and TRBJ2-7; checking the TCRdb D call of TRBD2 is not possible without DNA. The CDR3 spans 15 residues. In germline, CDR1 is DFQATT, CDR2 SNEGSKA (reference sequence). The CDR3 is CSARPYGGAGDEQYF.

The CDR3 region is CASSSTSPRIPPQEQYF. The chain couples TRBV6-2 or TRBV6-3 to TRBJ2-7; there is no DNA to check the TCRdb D call of TRBD1. CDR1 MNHEY and CDR2 SVGEGT come from the germline V gene. This CDR3 contains 17 residues.

The chain recombines TRBV7-2 with TRBJ2-1; as DNA is missing, the TRBD1 call by TCRdb cannot be tested. This CDR3 is 17 amino acids long. Germline lookup yields CDR1 SGHTA and CDR2 FQGNSA. The CDR3 here is CASSRVGGAGSYNEQFF.

The chain recombines TRBV6-2 or TRBV6-3 with TRBJ2-1; the D gene TCRdb calls, TRBD2, cannot be checked with no DNA. CDR3 length equals 15 residues. Germline V CDR1 and CDR2: MNHEY, SVGEGT. CDR3 residues: CASSYAPLTYNEQFF.